This note documents a single T cell receptor (beta chain) sequence. This clonotype was found a few times. No cognate antigen has been identified for it. No much larger clonotype is one base removed from it; base qualities were not supplied. The sample comes from a study of Epstein–Barr virus B cells in breast cancer (dated by TCRdb to 2020 to 2022). About the full investigation: Control T cells were expanded by a rapid expansion method using irradiated PBMC feeders, soluble OKT3 and IL-2 at around 200 U/ml, and were collected about 10-13 days after stimulation. This single-patient case report examined whether EBV+ B cells infiltrating the tumor shape the T-cell receptor repertoire in triple-negative breast cancer. Results and caveats for the whole study, not just this receptor: All data were obtained from a single patient, described as a first proof of concept, and generalization is therefore limited.

Receptors were amplified or captured by 5' RACE. The SMARTer Human TCR a/b Profiling Kit was used to build TCR libraries from RNA, capturing the full V(D)J regions of both the alpha and beta chains. Amplified libraries were purified with AMPure XP beads and validated on an Agilent 2100 Bioanalyzer with the DNA 1000 Kit. Libraries were sequenced on an Illumina MiSeq with the 600-cycle v3 reagent kit, giving 2 x 300 bp paired-end reads. In the authors' own workflow: MiXCR and VDJTools were used to process the reads; non-productive clonotypes were removed, and clonotypes were merged by CDR3 amino acid sequence before frequencies were recalculated. CDR3 sequences were compared with the McPAS-TCR database with a Levenshtein distance of 1 allowed, and UpSet plots were created in R using UpSetR. TCRdb itself trimmed the public reads at Q25 with fastp, ran MiXCR and retained productive beta chains. Entries are consolidated by CDR3 protein sequence, retaining the most common genes and DNA. None of the V and J calls come from the authors' own analysis; TCRdb made them. The sample records fewer than 2,000 distinct CDR3 sequences, 15% of which are singletons. About 29% of the sample comes from the top ten.

The CDR3 starts with the cysteine, ends with the phenylalanine, and has 12 residues. The CDR3 DNA has 36 bases and is translated from base 1. The V end loses 10 bases and the J end loses 4 bases, and a stretch of 11 bases separates them. CDR1 is given as WNHNN and CDR2 as SYGVQD, both from the germline V gene (reference sequence). RNA was extracted from around 1e5 to 9.1e5 cultured T cells with RNeasy Micro or Mini kits, including on-column DNase digestion, and was checked on an Agilent 2100 Bioanalyzer. The sample taken for sequencing was tumor-infiltrating lymphocytes expanded in culture. This clonotype was sampled from a woman between 40 and 55 years old with triple-negative breast cancer. This chain is built from TRBV10-1 and TRBJ2-1; a confident D gene designation cannot be given. The sequenced DNA: TGCGCCACTACTAACGAGTACAATGAGCAGTTCTTC. Protein translation: CATTNEYNEQFF.